A selection of T cell receptor beta chains follows, all from one sample in a study of T cells in Graves' hyperthyroidism and ophthalmopathy. MiXCR, run by TCRdb on the multiplex PCR reads, gives a single entry per CDR3 protein. The data show hundreds of thousands of distinct CDR3 sequences, about 15% seen once. Sequences were obtained from blood. The receptors come from a woman in her thirties or forties with Graves' hyperthyroidism. The CDR3 runs from the conserved cysteine through the conserved F or W. The D gene is left open where the match is weak. Only part of the rows carry a size: once, few, many, or a class if the clone is expanded.

D: NA
J: TRBJ2-7
V: TRBV7-8
size: many
DNA: TGTGCCAGCAGCTTACAAATCTCCTACGAGCAGTACTTC
CDR3: CASSLQISYEQYF

D: NA
J: TRBJ1-3
V: TRBV10-3
size: few
DNA: TGTGCCATCAGTGGGACAGTTGCTGGAAACACCATATATTTT
CDR3: CAISGTVAGNTIYF

D: TRBD2
J: TRBJ2-5
V: TRBV20-1
size: few
DNA: TGCAGTGCTAGAGAGGCTAGCGGGGGCTCCCAAGAGACCCAGTACTTC
CDR3: CSAREASGGSQETQYF

D: NA
J: TRBJ2-1
V: TRBV11-3
size: many
DNA: TGTGCCAGCAGCTTAGAACTACTACCACCTTACAATGAGCAGTTCTTC
CDR3: CASSLELLPPYNEQFF

D: NA
J: TRBJ2-1
V: TRBV18
size: many
DNA: TGTGCCAGCTCGGGTGGAGCCTACAATGAGCAGTTCTTC
CDR3: CASSGGAYNEQFF

D: NA
J: TRBJ2-1
V: TRBV27
size: many
DNA: TGTGCCAGCAGGTCCGGGGATCGGGGATTAAACGGTGAGCAGTTCTTC
CDR3: CASRSGDRGLNGEQFF

D: NA
J: TRBJ2-1
V: TRBV5-4
size: few
DNA: TGTGCCAGCAGCTTTGTTGGTGGCAATGAGCAGTTCTTC
CDR3: CASSFVGGNEQFF

D: TRBD2
J: TRBJ2-5
V: TRBV28
size: many
DNA: TGTGCCAGCAGCCGACTAGCGGAAGAGACCCAGTACTTC
CDR3: CASSRLAEETQYF

D: NA
J: TRBJ2-7
V: TRBV20-1
size: many
DNA: TGCAGTGCTAGAAGCCGGGATTGGGCCTACGAGCAGTACTTC
CDR3: CSARSRDWAYEQYF

D: TRBD2
J: TRBJ2-1
V: TRBV7-2
size: many
DNA: TGTGCCAGCAGCCCCCAGGGACTAGCGGGAAATGAGCAGTTCTTC
CDR3: CASSPQGLAGNEQFF

D: NA
J: TRBJ2-7
V: TRBV7-9
size: many
DNA: TGTGCCAGCAGATCGGACTTCTACGAGCAGTACTTC
CDR3: CASRSDFYEQYF

D: NA
J: TRBJ1-1
V: TRBV30
size: many
DNA: TGTGCCTGGAGTGTTGGAGGGGGGAACACTGAAGCTTTCTTT
CDR3: CAWSVGGGNTEAFF

D: TRBD1
J: TRBJ2-1
V: TRBV9
size: few
DNA: TGTGCCAGCAGCCCAGGGGACAGATACAATGAGCAGTTCTTC
CDR3: CASSPGDRYNEQFF

D: TRBD1
J: TRBJ1-5
V: TRBV2
size: many
DNA: TGTGCCAGCAGTGATCGGACAGGCAATCTCCAGCCCCAGCATTTT
CDR3: CASSDRTGNLQPQHF

D: NA
J: TRBJ2-5
V: TRBV6-1
size: NA
DNA: TGTGCCAGCAGTGAAGGGAACCCCAAAGAGACCCAGTACTTC
CDR3: CASSEGNPKETQYF

D: TRBD2
J: TRBJ2-3
V: TRBV5-1
size: NA
DNA: TGCGCCAGCAGCTTGGAGGTAGCGGGGTCCACAGATACGCAGTATTTT
CDR3: CASSLEVAGSTDTQYF

D: NA
J: TRBJ1-1
V: TRBV5-1
size: many
DNA: TGCGCCAGCAGCTTGGCCCCGGGGATAGAAACTGAAGCTTTCTTT
CDR3: CASSLAPGIETEAFF

D: TRBD2
J: TRBJ2-7
V: TRBV20-1
size: many
DNA: TGCAGTGCTTCCAGGCGGACTAGCGGGAGCCCCTACGAGCAGTACTTC
CDR3: CSASRRTSGSPYEQYF

D: TRBD1
J: TRBJ1-2
V: TRBV30
size: many
DNA: TGTGCCTGGAGCGGACAGGACAGGGGGAACTATGGCTACACCTTC
CDR3: CAWSGQDRGNYGYTF

D: NA
J: TRBJ2-7
V: TRBV9
size: many
DNA: TGTGCCAGCAGCGGGCAGGGGACGAGCCACGAGCAGTACTTC
CDR3: CASSGQGTSHEQYF

D: NA
J: TRBJ2-1
V: TRBV12-5
size: many
DNA: TGTGCTAGTGCCGTTGGAGGGAAGGTCAATGAGCAGTTCTTC
CDR3: CASAVGGKVNEQFF

D: NA
J: TRBJ2-3
V: TRBV6-6
size: NA
DNA: TGTGCCAGCAGTGACTCGAGTACGGGCACAGATACGCAGTATTTT
CDR3: CASSDSSTGTDTQYF

D: TRBD1
J: TRBJ1-2
V: TRBV12-3/TRBV12-4
size: NA
DNA: TGTGCCAGCAACGACAGGGTGGAAGGCTACACCTTC
CDR3: CASNDRVEGYTF

D: TRBD2
J: TRBJ2-1
V: TRBV12-3/TRBV12-4
size: NA
DNA: TGTGCCAGCAGTAAACTAGCGGGAGGTAATGAGCAGTTCTTC
CDR3: CASSKLAGGNEQFF

D: NA
J: TRBJ1-1
V: TRBV2
size: many
DNA: TGTGCCAGCAGTGTCGGATCAGAAGAAGCTTTCTTT
CDR3: CASSVGSEEAFF

D: TRBD2
J: TRBJ2-3
V: TRBV20-1
size: NA
DNA: TGCAGTGCTAGAGCTAGCGGGACAGATACGCAGTATTTT
CDR3: CSARASGTDTQYF

D: TRBD1
J: TRBJ1-1
V: TRBV5-6
size: few
DNA: TGTGCCAGCAGCTTTAAGGGACAGTTTAACACTGAAGCTTTCTTT
CDR3: CASSFKGQFNTEAFF

D: TRBD2
J: TRBJ2-1
V: TRBV28
size: many
DNA: TGTGCCAGCAGACCAAGCGGGAGGTACAATGAGCAGTTCTTC
CDR3: CASRPSGRYNEQFF

D: NA
J: TRBJ2-7
V: TRBV6-1
size: many
DNA: TGTGCCAGCAGTGAACAGGATTCAACAGGCTACGAGCAGTACTTC
CDR3: CASSEQDSTGYEQYF

D: TRBD1
J: TRBJ2-3
V: TRBV12-3/TRBV12-4
size: NA
DNA: TGTGCCAGCAGTACCGGGACAGGGCTTTTGGATACGCAGTATTTT
CDR3: CASSTGTGLLDTQYF

D: TRBD1
J: TRBJ2-4
V: TRBV4-1
size: many
DNA: TGCGCCAGCAGCCAAGTACCCGGACAGGGGCTCAACATTCAGTACTTC
CDR3: CASSQVPGQGLNIQYF

D: TRBD2
J: TRBJ2-5
V: TRBV5-1
size: many
DNA: TGCGCCAGCAGCATACTAGCGGGAGTTGGCGAGACCCAGTACTTC
CDR3: CASSILAGVGETQYF

D: NA
J: TRBJ1-5
V: TRBV30
size: many
DNA: TGTGCCTGGAGTCGGGACTCCCTACTTCAGCCCCAGCATTTT
CDR3: CAWSRDSLLQPQHF

D: TRBD2
J: TRBJ2-3
V: TRBV12-3/TRBV12-4
size: NA
DNA: TGTGCCAGCAGATCGTCACGTGGGGGACTAGGGACGACAGATACGCAGTATTTT
CDR3: CASRSSRGGLGTTDTQYF

D: TRBD2
J: TRBJ2-1
V: TRBV7-2
size: many
DNA: TGTGCCAGCAGCTTAGACCCCCTTAGCGGGAGAGGGAATGAGCAGTTCTTC
CDR3: CASSLDPLSGRGNEQFF